The source of this T cell receptor (beta chain) is a study of early T cells in non-severe SARS-CoV-2 infection. V gave up 2 bases and J gave up 4 bases; unmatched junction bases: 5. CDR3 length equals 15 residues. The germline gives CDR1 WNHNN, CDR2 SYGVQD (reference sequence). One entry per CDR3 protein, called by TCRdb with MiXCR from the 5' RACE reads. The table lists about 70,000 distinct CDR3 sequences, over 9% of them singletons, with roughly 4.7% in the top ten. Sequenced material: whole blood. The chain employs TRBV10-1 and TRBJ1-1; 9 bases match TRBD1. The TCR was taken from an adult who was a healthcare worker with PCR-confirmed SARS-CoV-2 infection or an uninfected control (not recorded which). The CDR3 region is CASSETGGSGTEAFF. The CDR3 bases are TGCGCCAGCAGTGAGACAGGGGGCTCGGGCACTGAAGCTTTCTTT.